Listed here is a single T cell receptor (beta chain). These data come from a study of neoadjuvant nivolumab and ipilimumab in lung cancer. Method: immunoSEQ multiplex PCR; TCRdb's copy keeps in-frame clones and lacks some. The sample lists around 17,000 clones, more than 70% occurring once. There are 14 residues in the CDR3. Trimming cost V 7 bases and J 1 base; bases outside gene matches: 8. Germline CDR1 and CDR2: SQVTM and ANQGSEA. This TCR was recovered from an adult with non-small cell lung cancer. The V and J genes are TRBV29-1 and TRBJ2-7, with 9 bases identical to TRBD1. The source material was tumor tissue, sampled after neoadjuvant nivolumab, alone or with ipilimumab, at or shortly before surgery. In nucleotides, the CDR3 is TGCAGCGCCTCAACAGGGGGCTCATCCTACGAGCAGTACTTC. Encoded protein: CSASTGGSSYEQYF.